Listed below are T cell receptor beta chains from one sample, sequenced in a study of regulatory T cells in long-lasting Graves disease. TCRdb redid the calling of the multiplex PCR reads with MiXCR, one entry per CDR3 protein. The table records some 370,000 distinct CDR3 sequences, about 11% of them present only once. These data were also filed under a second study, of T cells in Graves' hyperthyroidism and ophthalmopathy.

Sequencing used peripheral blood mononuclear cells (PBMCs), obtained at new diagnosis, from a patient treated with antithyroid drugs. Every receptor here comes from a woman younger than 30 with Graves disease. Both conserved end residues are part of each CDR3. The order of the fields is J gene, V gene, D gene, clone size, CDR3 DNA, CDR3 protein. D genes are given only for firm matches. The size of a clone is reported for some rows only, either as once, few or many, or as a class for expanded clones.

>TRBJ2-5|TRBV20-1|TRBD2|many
TGCAGTGCTAGAGGCCGACTAGCTCCAACCCAAGAGACCCAGTACTTC
CSARGRLAPTQETQYF
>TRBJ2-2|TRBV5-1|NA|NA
TGCGCCAGCAGCCCATGGATCGACGGGGAGCTGTTTTTT
CASSPWIDGELFF
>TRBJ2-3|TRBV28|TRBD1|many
TGTGCCAGCAGTCCTCGGACAGGGAGCACAGATACGCAGTATTTT
CASSPRTGSTDTQYF
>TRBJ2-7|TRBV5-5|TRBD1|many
TGTGCCAGCAGCTTGGAGGACAGGCCTGACGAGCAGTACTTC
CASSLEDRPDEQYF
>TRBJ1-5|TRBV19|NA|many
TGTGCCAGTAGTAGGACAATTAAGAATCAGCCCCAGCATTTT
CASSRTIKNQPQHF
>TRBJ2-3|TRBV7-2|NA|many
TGTGCCAGCAGCTTAAGGGGGGCTGGGAATACGCAGTATTTT
CASSLRGAGNTQYF
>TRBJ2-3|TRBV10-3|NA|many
TGTGCCACCTCGGGCAGTCCCACAGATACGCAGTATTTT
CATSGSPTDTQYF
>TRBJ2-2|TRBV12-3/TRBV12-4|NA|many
TGTGCCAGCAGTTTAGAAATAAGAGCCGGGGAGCTGTTTTTT
CASSLEIRAGELFF
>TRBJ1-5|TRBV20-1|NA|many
TGCAGTGCTAGGGGGTATAGCAATCAGCCCCAGCATTTT
CSARGYSNQPQHF
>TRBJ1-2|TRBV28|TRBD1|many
TGTGCCAGCAGCAACGGACAGGGACGGAATGGCTACACCTTC
CASSNGQGRNGYTF
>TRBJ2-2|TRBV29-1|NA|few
TGCAGCGTTGAAGAGGGGGGACACCTTACCGGGGAGCTGTTTTTT
CSVEEGGHLTGELFF
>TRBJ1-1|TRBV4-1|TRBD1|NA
TGCGCCAGCAGCCTATCTACGGCAGGGGGCACTGAAGCTTTCTTT
CASSLSTAGGTEAFF
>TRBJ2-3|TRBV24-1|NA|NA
TGTGCCACCAGCGGTATCAGTGAAAACACAGATACGCAGTATTTT
CATSGISENTDTQYF
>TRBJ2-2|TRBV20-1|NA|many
TGCAGTGCTAGAGATCTGGTAGAAATGGGCACCGGGGAGCTGTTTTTT
CSARDLVEMGTGELFF
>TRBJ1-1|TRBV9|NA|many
TGTGCCAGCAGCCAGGTACCGTGGGGGTCGAACACTGAAGCTTTCTTT
CASSQVPWGSNTEAFF
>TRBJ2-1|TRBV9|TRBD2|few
TGTGCCAGCAGCGTAGCTGAGCTAGCGGCCTTCTACAATGAGCAGTTCTTC
CASSVAELAAFYNEQFF
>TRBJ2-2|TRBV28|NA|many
TGTGCCAGCATCAACCGTCCCACCGGGGAGCTGTTTTTT
CASINRPTGELFF
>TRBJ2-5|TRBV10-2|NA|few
TGCGCCAGCAGGCTGGACGGGGAGACCCAGTACTTC
CASRLDGETQYF
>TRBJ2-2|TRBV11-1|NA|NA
TGTGCCAGCAGCTTAATAGGCTTGGCCGGGGAGCTGTTTTTT
CASSLIGLAGELFF
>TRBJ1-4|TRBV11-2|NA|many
TGTGCCAGCAGCTTAGATCCAGGGGTTATAACTAATGAAAAACTGTTTTTT
CASSLDPGVITNEKLFF
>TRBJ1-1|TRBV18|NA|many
TGTGCCAGCTCACCCTCAGAGAACACTGAAGCTTTCTTT
CASSPSENTEAFF
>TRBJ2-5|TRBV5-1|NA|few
TGCGCCAGCACCAAAAGGGACTCGTCACAGGGCGAGAAAGAGACCCAGTACTTC
CASTKRDSSQGEKETQYF
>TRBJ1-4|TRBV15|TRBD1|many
TGTGCCACCAGCAGAGTTTTGGCAGGGGGCTTCGGATGGCGCGGGACTAATGAAAAACTGTTTTTT
CATSRVLAGGFGWRGTNEKLFF
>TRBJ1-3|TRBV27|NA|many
TGTGCCAGCAGAGGGACCCCTCTCGTAGACACCATATATTTT
CASRGTPLVDTIYF
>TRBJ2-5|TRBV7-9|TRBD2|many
TGTGCCAGCAGCTTTGGGAGGGATCGGGTTAAGACCCAGTACTTC
CASSFGRDRVKTQYF
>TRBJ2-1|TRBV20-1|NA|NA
TGCAGTGCTGGGTACAGGGCGAGCCCGTATGAGCAGTTCTTC
CSAGYRASPYEQFF
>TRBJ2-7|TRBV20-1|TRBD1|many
TGCAGTGCCATTGGGGACAGTGGCTACGAGCAGTACTTC
CSAIGDSGYEQYF
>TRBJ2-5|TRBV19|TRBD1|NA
TGTGCCAGTAGTCGGGACAGCAGAGAGACCCAGTACTTC
CASSRDSRETQYF
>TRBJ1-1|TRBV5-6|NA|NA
TGTGCCAGCACCGTTGGAAATGTCGGTGAAGCTTTCTTT
CASTVGNVGEAFF
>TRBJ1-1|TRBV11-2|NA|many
TGTGCCAGCAGCCGTCATTCCCCTGAAGCTTTCTTT
CASSRHSPEAFF
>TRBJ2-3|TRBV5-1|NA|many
TGCGCCAGCCATACGCAGTATTTT
CASHTQYF
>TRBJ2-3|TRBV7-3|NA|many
TGTGCCAGCAGCTCTCCGGACTTCACAGATACGCAGTATTTT
CASSSPDFTDTQYF
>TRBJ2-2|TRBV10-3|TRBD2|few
TGTGCCATCAGTGGACCCCGTAGCGGGAGAACCGGGGAGCTGTTTTTT
CAISGPRSGRTGELFF
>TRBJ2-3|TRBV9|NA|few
TGTGCCAGCAGCGTTGAGGCGCGGACTATGGCAGATACGCAGTATTTT
CASSVEARTMADTQYF
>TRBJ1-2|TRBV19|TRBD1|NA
TGTGCCAGTAGGCAAAACAGGGGGTCATCCAACTATGGCTACACCTTC
CASRQNRGSSNYGYTF
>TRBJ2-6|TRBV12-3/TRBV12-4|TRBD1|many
TGTGCCAGCTCAACAGGGGTTGGGGCCAACGTCCTGACTTTC
CASSTGVGANVLTF
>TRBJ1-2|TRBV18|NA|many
TGTGCCAGCTCACCACGGCGCCAGGGGTGGGATGGCTACACCTTC
CASSPRRQGWDGYTF
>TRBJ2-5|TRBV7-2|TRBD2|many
TGTGCCAGCAGCTTTACGGGAGGGGCAGAGACCCAGTACTTC
CASSFTGGAETQYF
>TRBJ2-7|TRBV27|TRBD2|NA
TGTGCCAGCAGCGCCAGCGGGAGGGCCCTAGGATACGAGCAGTACTTC
CASSASGRALGYEQYF